The present TCR beta chain was sequenced within a study of T cells in Graves' hyperthyroidism and ophthalmopathy (dated by TCRdb to between 2019 and 2020). With respect to the entire study: To identify distinguishing TCR V-J signatures, a discovery cohort of around 100 patients was used, comprising under 45 with Graves' ophthalmopathy and approximately 57 with stable Graves' hyperthyroidism. The paper describes TCR Vbeta CDR3 sequencing of roughly 130 peripheral blood samples, made up of roughly 40 ophthalmopathy patients, roughly 75 hyperthyroidism patients and approximately 17 progressor patients. The study also compared thyroid tissue and blood T-cell repertoires from five or six Graves' hyperthyroidism patients. Following sampling, methimazole starting at 30 mg daily was given to hyperthyroidism patients, and high-dose intravenous methylprednisolone was given to ophthalmopathy patients. An independent validation cohort of around 19 hyperthyroidism patients and about 15 patients who later progressed to ophthalmopathy tested prospective prediction of ophthalmopathy. The roughly 100 discovery patients were divided at random into training and test sets in a 7:3 ratio. General findings and caveats noted by the study authors: No statistical method was used to fix the sample size in advance, and group allocation was not hidden from the investigators. Most expanded thyroid clonotypes (frequency above 0.001) were also found in blood, which suggests that blood repertoires may mirror thyroid immune responses. Ophthalmopathy was separated from stable hyperthyroidism by a 13 V-J signature model, with over 85% sensitivity and roughly 81% specificity obtained in cross-validation and 80%/75% obtained in testing. In validation, progression to ophthalmopathy was predicted by the model with 70.59% sensitivity and 72.22% specificity, a median of roughly 6 months before onset.

V loses 10 bases of germline sequence and J loses 0 bases, and the interval between the two ends is 19 bases. According to the germline V gene, CDR1 reads MNHEY and CDR2 reads SVGAGI. Its CDR3 holds 16 amino acids, cysteine through phenylalanine. CDR3 DNA is the only sequence kept; it has 48 bases, read in frame from the first base. The TCR beta CDR3 regions were amplified from RNA transcripts. For the first round of RT-PCR on the TCR CDR3, the HTBI primer set was used together with the Qiagen OneStep RT-PCR kit. A second multiplex PCR round built the libraries, followed by size selection and purification. Paired-end sequencing of the libraries was performed with 100 bp reads on an Illumina HiSeq2000. The published analysis was carried out like this. SOAPnuke was used to process the raw data, throwing out any read that contained adapters or uncalled bases, had a mean Phred below 15, or lacked an exact constant-primer or identifier match. High-quality paired reads were merged using COPE v1.2.5, and each unique nucleotide sequence was defined as a clonotype. MiTCR v1.1 was used to align clonotypes to the IMGT TRBV, TRBD and TRBJ reference segments. The analysis was restricted to V-J combinations with a frequency above 0.0001, which together covered 99.2% of the repertoires. A TCS score was defined as the ratio of F50 (clonal expansion) to E x V (chaos), with BLOSUM62-based TCRdist applied between CDR3 peptides within each V-J. Welch's t-statistics and random forest reduced around 510 V-J features to 10 to 15, which were used in a naive Bayes classifier (R e1071). The similarity between thyroid and blood repertoires was quantified using the Morisita-Horn index. TCRdb reprocessing: public reads trimmed at Q25 with fastp, clones called with MiXCR, in-frame beta chains kept. Rows merge per CDR3 protein into single entries with the most common DNA and genes. The authors' filters were not applied to this entry. This sample lists 75,000 to 100,000 distinct CDR3 sequences; approximately 40% were detected once. The leading ten clones occupy roughly 10% of the sample.

Graves' hyperthyroidism was defined as stable when no progression to ophthalmopathy occurred over 18 months of follow-up. Hyperthyroidism patients were newly diagnosed, had a disease duration of under 2 months, and were aged 18 to 65 years. Patients with uncontrolled infections, other autoimmune diseases, pregnancy or lactation were excluded. Clinical symptoms, serum thyroxine and TRAb, thyroid ultrasound, and orbital computed tomography formed the basis for the diagnoses. Total RNA was extracted with Trizol reagent, and quality was checked on an Agilent 2100 Bioanalyzer. As concerns this clonotype: Its specific antigen is unknown. There are no base qualities to consult, and no much larger clone falls within one base.

Sequenced: peripheral blood or thyroid tissue (not recorded which). The receptor was isolated from a woman under 40 with Graves' hyperthyroidism. The sequence joins TRBV6-5 to TRBJ1-3; the D gene is perhaps TRBD1, from 5 matching bases. The sequenced DNA is TGTGCCATCAGATCCGGGACGGCGAGCTCTGGAAACACCATATATTTT. Translated, it reads CAIRSGTASSGNTIYF.